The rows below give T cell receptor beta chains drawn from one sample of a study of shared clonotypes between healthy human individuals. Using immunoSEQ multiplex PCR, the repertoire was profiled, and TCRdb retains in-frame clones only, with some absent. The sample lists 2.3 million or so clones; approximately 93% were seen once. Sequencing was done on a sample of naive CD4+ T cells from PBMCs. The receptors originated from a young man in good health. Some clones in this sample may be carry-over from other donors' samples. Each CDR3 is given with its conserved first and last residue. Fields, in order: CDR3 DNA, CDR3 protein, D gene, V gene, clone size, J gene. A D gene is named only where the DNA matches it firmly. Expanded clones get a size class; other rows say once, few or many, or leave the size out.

CDR3 DNA: TGTGCCATCAGGGAACCGGTGGGCGGGGGGGGCACAGATACGCAGTATTTT
CDR3 protein: CAIREPVGGGGTDTQYF
D gene: TRBD2
V gene: TRBV10-3
clone size: -
J gene: TRBJ2-3

CDR3 DNA: TGTGCCAGCAGCCCGAGTTCAGGTAGAAACATTCAGTACTTC
CDR3 protein: CASSPSSGRNIQYF
D gene: -
V gene: TRBV14
clone size: -
J gene: TRBJ2-4

CDR3 DNA: TGTGCCAGCAGATCACAGGGGGCGGGAGGCTACACCTTC
CDR3 protein: CASRSQGAGGYTF
D gene: TRBD1
V gene: TRBV6-4
clone size: -
J gene: TRBJ1-2

CDR3 DNA: TGTGCCAGCAGCCAAACCTTACAGGCGTCAGGGAATGAGCAGTTCTTC
CDR3 protein: CASSQTLQASGNEQFF
D gene: -
V gene: TRBV5-6
clone size: -
J gene: TRBJ2-1

CDR3 DNA: TGTGCCAGCAGTTCCCGGGACCGCCTAGGAGGGGCCAACGTCCTGACTTTC
CDR3 protein: CASSSRDRLGGANVLTF
D gene: -
V gene: TRBV27
clone size: -
J gene: TRBJ2-6

CDR3 DNA: TGTGCCACCAGCAGGGGCGCTAGCTGGGCCAACGTCCTGACTTTC
CDR3 protein: CATSRGASWANVLTF
D gene: -
V gene: TRBV15
clone size: -
J gene: TRBJ2-6

CDR3 DNA: TGTGCCAGCAGCCCCTGGAGGGACAGGGGATCAAGCTCCTACGAGCAGTACTTC
CDR3 protein: CASSPWRDRGSSSYEQYF
D gene: TRBD1
V gene: TRBV28
clone size: once
J gene: TRBJ2-7

CDR3 DNA: TGTGCCAGTAGCCCGAGGACAGGAGATGGCTACACCTTC
CDR3 protein: CASSPRTGDGYTF
D gene: TRBD1
V gene: TRBV19
clone size: -
J gene: TRBJ1-2

CDR3 DNA: TGCGCCAGCAGCTTGAGAGGACAGGGGGTCTCTGGAAACACCATATATTTT
CDR3 protein: CASSLRGQGVSGNTIYF
D gene: TRBD1
V gene: TRBV5-1
clone size: -
J gene: TRBJ1-3

CDR3 DNA: TGTGCCAGCAGCCGGCCCGTTAGCGGGAGATCCTACGAGCAGTACTTC
CDR3 protein: CASSRPVSGRSYEQYF
D gene: TRBD2
V gene: TRBV5-6
clone size: -
J gene: TRBJ2-7

CDR3 DNA: TGTGCCAGTAGTCCCGACAGGGGTACTAATGAAAAACTGTTTTTT
CDR3 protein: CASSPDRGTNEKLFF
D gene: TRBD1
V gene: TRBV19
clone size: -
J gene: TRBJ1-4

CDR3 DNA: TGTGCCAGCAGCGTAGAACAGGGGCCCTCCTACGAGCAGTACTTC
CDR3 protein: CASSVEQGPSYEQYF
D gene: TRBD1
V gene: TRBV9
clone size: -
J gene: TRBJ2-7

CDR3 DNA: TGTGCCAGCAGCCCGCCAGCTCAGATTGGGGCCAACGTCCTGACTTTC
CDR3 protein: CASSPPAQIGANVLTF
D gene: -
V gene: TRBV7-3
clone size: -
J gene: TRBJ2-6